The 12 T cell receptor beta chains below all came from one sample that was sequenced in a study of shared clonotypes between healthy human individuals. TCRdb's table, derived via immunoSEQ multiplex PCR, lists solely in-frame clones and lacks some. The sample lists about 580,000 clones, nearly 98% occurring once. Naive CD8 cells, CD45RO-negative and positively selected for CCR7, excluded terminally differentiated effector memory CD45RA+ cells. The sequencing sample was made of naive CD8+ T cells sorted from blood. The source is a man aged 25-40 years in good health.

This sequence joins TRBV5-6 and TRBJ1-1; possible D gene TRBD1, 6 bases. The CDR3 is made up of 17 amino acids. Germline V gene sequence: CDR1 SGHDT, CDR2 YYEEEE. The V gene lost 1 base and the J gene lost 0 bases, with 16 bases spanning the gap. The CDR3 loop reads CASSLKTGLGLNTEAFF. CDR3 DNA sequence: TGTGCCAGCAGCTTGAAAACAGGGTTGGGCCTGAACACTGAAGCTTTCTTT.

The J gene is TRBJ1-1, the V gene TRBV5-1; perhaps TRBD1 as D (5 bases). Germline loops: CDR1 SGHRS, CDR2 YFSETQ. Trimming pared 4 bases from V and 3 bases from J, leaving 13 bases between. The CDR3 extends over 14 amino acids. CDR3 DNA: TGCGCCAGCAGCCTCCGCGGGGGGTACACTGAAGCTTTCTTT. The encoded protein is CASSLRGGYTEAFF.

The J gene is TRBJ2-3, the V gene TRBV9; D call uncertain. The germline gives CDR1 SGDLS, CDR2 YYNGEE. V was clipped by 3 bases and J by 6 bases, with 14 bases between them. The CDR3 loop spans 14 amino acids. The CDR3 reads CASSGGRQSDTQYF. Here the CDR3 DNA reads TGTGCCAGCAGCGGAGGCCGGCAATCTGATACGCAGTATTTT. The full variable domain, rest sourced from reference TRBV9 and TRBJ2-3, is DSGVTQTPKHLITATGQRVTLRCSPRSGDLSVYWYQQSLDQGLQFLIQYYNGEERAKGNILERFSAQQFPDLHSELNLSSLELGDSALYFCASSGGRQSDTQYFGPGTRLTVL.

The chain employs TRBV7-9 and TRBJ2-3; D is unclear. This CDR3 region has 14 residues. Per the germline V gene, CDR1 is SEHNR and CDR2 is FQNEAQ (reference sequence). V was shortened by 5 bases and J by 2 bases, with 11 bases between the two germline ends. CDR3 sequence: CASSPFADTDTQYF. DNA for the CDR3: TGTGCCAGCAGCCCATTTGCCGACACAGATACGCAGTATTTT.

The chain combines TRBV11-1 with TRBJ1-1, with D hard to call. CDR3 length: 14 residues. Germline CDR1 is SGHAT and CDR2 is FQDESV (reference sequence). V was shortened by 1 base and J by 1 base, with 7 bases between the two germline ends. CDR3 sequence (DNA): TGTGCCAGCAGCTTAGTTTCGCAGAACACTGAAGCTTTCTTT. As protein: CASSLVSQNTEAFF.

The V gene is TRBV4-3, the J gene TRBJ2-1, with 8 bases aligning to TRBD2. This CDR3 comprises 15 residues. V was pared by 2 bases and J by 8 bases, with 8 bases of the junction left unmatched. Germline V lookup: CDR1 LGHNA, CDR2 YSLEER. As DNA, the CDR3 is TGCGCCAGCAGCCAAAGGACTAGCCGGAGCGATGAGCAGTTCTTC. Translation gives CASSQRTSRSDEQFF.

This clone was counted once. This rearrangement joins TRBV7-2 to TRBJ2-2; 8 bases map to TRBD1. In germline, CDR1 is SGHTA, CDR2 FQGNSA. This CDR3 comprises 12 residues. The V and J ends lost 8 bases and 7 bases, in that order; junction bases with no gene match: 3. CDR3 protein: CASGQGSGELFF. CDR3 nucleotide sequence: TGTGCCAGCGGACAGGGAAGCGGGGAGCTGTTTTTT.

V and J are TRBV11-3 and TRBJ2-7; TRBD1 might be the D (6 bases). The V and J ends lost 4 bases and 5 bases respectively, with 12 bases between them. The CDR3 is 13 amino acids. CDR1 and CDR2 from the germline V gene are SGHNT and YENEEA. The CDR3 DNA reads TGTGCCAGCAGCTCCTTGGGGGCGAACGAGCAGTACTTC. Protein: CASSSLGANEQYF.

The chain uses TRBV11-3 and TRBJ2-7, with 13 bases lining up with TRBD2. Germline V gene data show CDR1 as SGHNT and CDR2 as YENEEA. This CDR3 spans 16 amino acids. The ends lost 4 bases at V and 3 bases at J; junction bases unmatched: 6. This CDR3 is CASSSRTSGGNYEQYF. CDR3 DNA sequence: TGTGCCAGCAGCTCAAGGACTAGCGGGGGCAACTACGAGCAGTACTTC.

The chain uses TRBV7-6 and TRBJ1-1; D is undetermined. The CDR3 has 13 amino acids. V was clipped by 6 bases and J by 1 base, with 9 bases between them. Germline V gives CDR1 SGHVS, CDR2 FNYEAQ. Written as DNA, the CDR3 is TGTGCCAGCAGTCGAGGACCGAACACTGAAGCTTTCTTT. Translating it yields CASSRGPNTEAFF.

A remark on this clone: This specimen includes other DNA sequences encoding the same CDR3. The J gene is TRBJ2-1, the V gene TRBV27, with D tentatively TRBD2 (5 bases). V lost 5 bases and J 3 bases, leaving 5 bases between the germline ends. Germline V gene lookup returns CDR1 MNHEY and CDR2 SMNVEV (reference sequence). The CDR3 consists of 12 residues. In DNA, the CDR3 is TGTGCCAGCAGTAGCGGCTACAATGAGCAGTTCTTC. Protein: CASSSGYNEQFF.

This clone was counted a single time. This chain links TRBV14 with TRBJ2-7, with 10 bases fitting TRBD2. Germline V gene sequence: CDR1 SGHDN, CDR2 FVKESK. This CDR3 spans 15 amino acids. Germline trimming cut 4 bases from V and 2 bases from J; bases unmatched to any gene: 5. The CDR3 sequence: CASSPSGSLTYEQYF. CDR3 sequence (DNA): TGTGCCAGCAGCCCTAGCGGGAGCCTAACCTACGAGCAGTACTTC.